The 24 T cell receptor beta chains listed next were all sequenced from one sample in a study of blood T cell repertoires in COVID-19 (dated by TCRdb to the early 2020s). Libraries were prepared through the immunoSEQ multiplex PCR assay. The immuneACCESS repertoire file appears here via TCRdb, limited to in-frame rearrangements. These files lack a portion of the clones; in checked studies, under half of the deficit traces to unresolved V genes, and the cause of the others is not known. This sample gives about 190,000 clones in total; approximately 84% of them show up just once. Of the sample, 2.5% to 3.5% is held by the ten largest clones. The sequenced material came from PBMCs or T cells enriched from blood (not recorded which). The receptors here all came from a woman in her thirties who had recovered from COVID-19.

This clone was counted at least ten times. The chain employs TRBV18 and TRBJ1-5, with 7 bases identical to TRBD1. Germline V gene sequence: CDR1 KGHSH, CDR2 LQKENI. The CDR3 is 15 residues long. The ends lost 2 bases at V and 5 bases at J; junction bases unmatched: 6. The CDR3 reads CASSPNRGRDQPQHF. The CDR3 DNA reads TGTGCCAGCTCACCAAACAGGGGTAGAGATCAGCCCCAGCATTTT.

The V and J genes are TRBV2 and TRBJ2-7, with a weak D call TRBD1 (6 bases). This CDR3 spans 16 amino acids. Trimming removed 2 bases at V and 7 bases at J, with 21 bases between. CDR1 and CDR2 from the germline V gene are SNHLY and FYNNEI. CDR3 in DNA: TGTGCCAGCAGTGAATTTCTATGGCAGGGGCGTGGAGAGCAGTACTTC. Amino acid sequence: CASSEFLWQGRGEQYF.

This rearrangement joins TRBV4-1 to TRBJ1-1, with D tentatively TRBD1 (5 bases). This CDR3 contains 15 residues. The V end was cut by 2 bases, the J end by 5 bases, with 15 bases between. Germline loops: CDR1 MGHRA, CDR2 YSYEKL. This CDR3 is CASSQLPDSRTEAFF. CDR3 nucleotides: TGCGCCAGCAGCCAATTGCCCGACAGCCGGACTGAAGCTTTCTTT.

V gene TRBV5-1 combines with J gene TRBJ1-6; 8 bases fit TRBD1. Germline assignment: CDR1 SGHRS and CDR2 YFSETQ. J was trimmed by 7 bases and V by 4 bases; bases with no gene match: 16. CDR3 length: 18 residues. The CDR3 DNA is TGCGCCAGCAGCGGAAGTGCGCTATCCGGACAGGGAAATTCACCCCTCCACTTT. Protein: CASSGSALSGQGNSPLHF.

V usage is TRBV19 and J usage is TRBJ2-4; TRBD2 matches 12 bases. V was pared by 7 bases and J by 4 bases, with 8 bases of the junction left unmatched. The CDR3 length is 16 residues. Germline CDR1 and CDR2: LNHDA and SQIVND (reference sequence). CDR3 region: CASTSGLAGYKNIQYF. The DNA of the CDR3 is TGTGCCAGTACCTCAGGACTAGCGGGATATAAAAACATTCAGTACTTC.

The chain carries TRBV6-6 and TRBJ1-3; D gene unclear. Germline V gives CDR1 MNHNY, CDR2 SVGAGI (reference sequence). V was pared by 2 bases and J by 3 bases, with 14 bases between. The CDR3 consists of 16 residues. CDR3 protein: CASSYPSTKLGNTIYF. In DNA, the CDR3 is TGTGCCAGCAGTTACCCGTCCACTAAACTTGGAAACACCATATATTTT.

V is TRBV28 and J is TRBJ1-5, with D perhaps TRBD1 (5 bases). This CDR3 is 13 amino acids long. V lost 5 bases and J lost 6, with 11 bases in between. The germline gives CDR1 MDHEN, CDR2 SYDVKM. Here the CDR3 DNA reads TGTGCCAGCAGTGGGGCGGGGGTTCAGCCCCAGCATTTT. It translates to CASSGAGVQPQHF.

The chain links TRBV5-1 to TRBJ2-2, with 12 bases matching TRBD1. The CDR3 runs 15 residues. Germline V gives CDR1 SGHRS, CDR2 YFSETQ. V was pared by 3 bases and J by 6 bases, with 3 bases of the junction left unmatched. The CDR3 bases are TGCGCCAGCAGCTCCGGGACAGGGGGCCCCGGGGAGCTGTTTTTT. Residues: CASSSGTGGPGELFF.

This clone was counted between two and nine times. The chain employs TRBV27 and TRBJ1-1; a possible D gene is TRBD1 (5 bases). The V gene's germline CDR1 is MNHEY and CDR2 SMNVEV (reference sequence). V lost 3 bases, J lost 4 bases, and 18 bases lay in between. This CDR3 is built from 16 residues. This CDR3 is CASSFAKMGGLTEAFF. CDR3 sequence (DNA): TGTGCCAGCAGTTTCGCAAAAATGGGGGGACTCACTGAAGCTTTCTTT.

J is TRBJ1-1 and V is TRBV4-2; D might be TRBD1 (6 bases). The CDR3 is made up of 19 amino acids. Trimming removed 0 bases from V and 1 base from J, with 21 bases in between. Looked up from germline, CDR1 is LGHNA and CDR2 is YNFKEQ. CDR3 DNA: TGTGCCAGCAGCCAAGATGGGGTGCTGGGCCGAGGGGGGAACACTGAAGCTTTCTTT. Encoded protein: CASSQDGVLGRGGNTEAFF.

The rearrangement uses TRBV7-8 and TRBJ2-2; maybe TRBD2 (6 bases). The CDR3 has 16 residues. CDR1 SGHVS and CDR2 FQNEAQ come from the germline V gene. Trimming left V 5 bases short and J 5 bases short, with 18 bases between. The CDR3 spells CASSPRGGMTTGELFF. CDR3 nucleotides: TGTGCCAGCAGCCCCCGTGGCGGGATGACTACCGGGGAGCTGTTTTTT.

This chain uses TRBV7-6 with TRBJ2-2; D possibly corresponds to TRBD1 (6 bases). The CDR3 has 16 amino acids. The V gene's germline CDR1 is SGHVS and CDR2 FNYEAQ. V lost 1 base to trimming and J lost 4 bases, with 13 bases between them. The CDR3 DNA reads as TGTGCCAGCAGCTTAGATACAGGGCTGTTCACCGGGGAGCTGTTTTTT. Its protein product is CASSLDTGLFTGELFF.

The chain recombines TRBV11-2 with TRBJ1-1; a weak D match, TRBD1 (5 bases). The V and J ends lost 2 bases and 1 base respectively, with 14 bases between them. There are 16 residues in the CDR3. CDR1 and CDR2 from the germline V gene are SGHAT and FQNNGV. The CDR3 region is CASSLSGANPNTEAFF. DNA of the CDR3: TGTGCCAGCAGCTTAAGCGGGGCCAACCCGAACACTGAAGCTTTCTTT.

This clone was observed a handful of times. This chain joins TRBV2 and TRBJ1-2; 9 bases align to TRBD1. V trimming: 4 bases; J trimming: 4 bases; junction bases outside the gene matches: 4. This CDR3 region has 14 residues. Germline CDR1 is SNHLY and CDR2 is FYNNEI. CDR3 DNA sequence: TGTGCCAGCAGTGCCGACAGGGGGACCTATGGCTACACCTTC. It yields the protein CASSADRGTYGYTF.

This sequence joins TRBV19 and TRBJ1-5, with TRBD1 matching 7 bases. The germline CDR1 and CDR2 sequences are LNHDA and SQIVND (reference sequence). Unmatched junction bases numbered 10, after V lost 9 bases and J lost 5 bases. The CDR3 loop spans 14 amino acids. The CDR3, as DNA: TGTGCCAGATCCAGACAGGGCGTGTATCAGCCCCAGCATTTT. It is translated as CARSRQGVYQPQHF.

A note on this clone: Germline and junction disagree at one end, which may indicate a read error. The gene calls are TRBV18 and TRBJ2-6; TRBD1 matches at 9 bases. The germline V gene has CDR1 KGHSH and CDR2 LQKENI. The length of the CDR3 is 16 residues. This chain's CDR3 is CASSPQGATGANVLTF. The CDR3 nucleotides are TGTGCCAGCTCCCCACAGGGGGCGACTGGGGCCAACGTCCTGACTTTC.

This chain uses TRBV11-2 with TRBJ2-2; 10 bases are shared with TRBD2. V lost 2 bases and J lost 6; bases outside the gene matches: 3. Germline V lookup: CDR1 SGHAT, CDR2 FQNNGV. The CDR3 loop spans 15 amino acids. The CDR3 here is CASSLLAGAPGELFF. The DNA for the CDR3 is TGTGCCAGCAGCTTACTAGCGGGAGCCCCCGGGGAGCTGTTTTTT. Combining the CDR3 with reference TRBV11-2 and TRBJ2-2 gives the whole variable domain EAGVAQSPRYKIIEKRQSVAFWCNPISGHATLYWYQQILGQGPKLLIQFQNNGVVDDSQLPKDRFSAERLKGVDSTLKIQPAKLEDSAVYLCASSLLAGAPGELFFGEGSRLTVL.

The CDR3 region is CASSILPRGGIEQYF. DNA for the CDR3: TGTGCCAGCAGTATTCTTCCTCGGGGGGGGATCGAGCAGTACTTC. The V gene is TRBV27, the J gene TRBJ2-7, with TRBD2 matching over 8 bases. The CDR3 has 15 residues. Germline CDR1 MNHEY, CDR2 SMNVEV (reference sequence). Unmatched junction bases numbered 12, after V lost 5 bases and J lost 6 bases.

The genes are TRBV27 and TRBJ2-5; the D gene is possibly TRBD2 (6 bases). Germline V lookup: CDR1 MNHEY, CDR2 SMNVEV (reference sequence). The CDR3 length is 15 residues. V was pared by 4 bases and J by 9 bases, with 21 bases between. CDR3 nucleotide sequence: TGTGCCAGCAGTTCACGCCTCGGGGCCTCGGGGGCCCAGTACTTC. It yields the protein CASSSRLGASGAQYF.

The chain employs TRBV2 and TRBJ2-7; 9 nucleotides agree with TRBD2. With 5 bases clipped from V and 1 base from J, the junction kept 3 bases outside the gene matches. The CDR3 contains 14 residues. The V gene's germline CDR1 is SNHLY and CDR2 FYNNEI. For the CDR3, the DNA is TGTGCCAGCAGTCCGGGACTAGCTTCCTACGAGCAGTACTTC. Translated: CASSPGLASYEQYF.

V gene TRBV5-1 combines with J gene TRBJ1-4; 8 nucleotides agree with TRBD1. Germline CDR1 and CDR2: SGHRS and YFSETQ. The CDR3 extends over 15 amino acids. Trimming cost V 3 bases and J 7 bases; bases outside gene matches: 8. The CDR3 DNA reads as TGCGCCAGCAGCTCTTCCGGACAGGGAGGTGAAAAACTGTTTTTT. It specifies CASSSSGQGGEKLFF. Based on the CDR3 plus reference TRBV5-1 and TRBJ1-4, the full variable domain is KAGVTQTPRYLIKTRGQQVTLSCSPISGHRSVSWYQQTPGQGLQFLFEYFSETQRNKGNFPGRFSGRQFSNSRSEMNVSTLELGDSALYLCASSSSGQGGEKLFFGSGTQLSVL.

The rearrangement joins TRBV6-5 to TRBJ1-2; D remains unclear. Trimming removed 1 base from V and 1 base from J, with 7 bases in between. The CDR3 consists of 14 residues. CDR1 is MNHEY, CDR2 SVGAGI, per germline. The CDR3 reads CASSYFGSNYGYTF. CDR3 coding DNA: TGTGCCAGCAGTTACTTTGGGAGTAACTATGGCTACACCTTC.

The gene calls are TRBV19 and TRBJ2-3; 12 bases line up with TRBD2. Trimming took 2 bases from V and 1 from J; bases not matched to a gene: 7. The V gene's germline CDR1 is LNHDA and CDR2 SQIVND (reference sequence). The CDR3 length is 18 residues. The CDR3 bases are TGTGCCAGTAGTATAAGGTCTAGCGGGAGGGCCGGCACAGATACGCAGTATTTT. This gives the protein CASSIRSSGRAGTDTQYF.

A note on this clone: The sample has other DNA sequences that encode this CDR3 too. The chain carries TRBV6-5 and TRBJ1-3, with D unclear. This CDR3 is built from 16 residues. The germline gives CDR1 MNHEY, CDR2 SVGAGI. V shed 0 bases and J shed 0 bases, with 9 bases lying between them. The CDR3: CASSYSRSSSGNTIYF. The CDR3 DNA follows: TGTGCCAGCAGTTACTCGCGAAGCTCCTCTGGAAACACCATATATTTT.